The subject of this entry is one TCR beta chain. The antigen this receptor binds is unknown. No base quality values were provided; no much bigger clone lies one nucleotide off. The listed sequencing device is Illumina HiSeq 1500. TCRdb itself trimmed the public reads at Q25 with fastp, ran MiXCR and retained productive beta chains. When rows share a CDR3 protein, they turn into one entry using the most common DNA and genes. The sample data list 120,000 to 150,000 distinct CDR3 sequences, and about 6.5% of these were observed just once. The ten largest clonotypes hold under 20% of the sample. The data are from a study of T cell repertoires in cytomegalovirus infection (dated by TCRdb to 2018 to 2020). Describing the broader study: Donor HLA type was relevant to the analysis, because carriage of CMV infection together with the matching HLA type was indicated by public TCR beta signatures.

The research as a whole found: The ex vivo response was dominated by HLA-C-restricted CMV-specific TCR beta clonotypes, and the single most frequent clonotype in two of eight donors was supplied by these HLA-C-restricted clonotypes. In both this cohort and an independent roughly 330-donor cohort, the cumulative frequency of public TCR beta family members distinguished carriers of CMV infection plus the relevant HLA type.

The TCR originated in a human donor in good health (CMV status not recorded). Some clones in this sample may be carry-over from other donors' samples. Sequencing was carried out using PBMCs.

The DNA is as follows: TGCAGCGTTGAGACCGGGACTGCTCAAGAGACCCAGTACTTC. This sequence encodes CSVETGTAQETQYF. The chain links TRBV29-1 with TRBJ2-5; a tentative D match to TRBD2 spans 6 bases. From its cysteine to its phenylalanine, the CDR3 spans 14 amino acids. Kept here is only the CDR3 DNA, which spans 42 bases and is read in frame from base 1. The germline V gene provides CDR1 SQVTM and CDR2 ANQGSEA. V is shortened by 3 bases, J by 2 bases, and the region joining them spans 13 bases.